The next 18 T cell receptor beta chains were all read from a single sample in a study of OX40 agonist ivuxolimab in advanced cancers. This table comes from immunoSEQ multiplex PCR, and its TCRdb copy is limited to in-frame clones, with some not included. The repertoire includes over 35,000 clones, roughly 89% of them detected once, and roughly 36% sits in the top ten. The source was CD4+ or CD8+ T cells sorted from blood, collected in a trial of the OX40 agonist ivuxolimab. The origin of the receptors is an adult with an advanced solid tumor such as melanoma, head and neck, liver or kidney cancer.

The chain uses TRBV2 and TRBJ2-7; TRBD1 matches at 9 bases. The length of the CDR3 is 15 residues. V shed 9 bases, J shed 3 bases, and the junction held 12 bases outside the gene matches. Per germline, CDR1 SNHLY and CDR2 FYNNEI. The CDR3 nucleotides read TGTGCCAGTAAAGGGGACAGGGTATATCGCTACGAGCAGTACTTC. Encoded protein: CASKGDRVYRYEQYF.

This chain connects TRBV4-1 to TRBJ2-1, with D maybe TRBD2 (5 bases). V lost 0 bases and J 0 bases, leaving 12 bases between the germline ends. Germline assignment: CDR1 MGHRA and CDR2 YSYEKL. This CDR3 comprises 17 residues. The CDR3 spells CASSQDPADISYNEQFF. The CDR3 nucleotides are TGCGCCAGCAGCCAAGATCCAGCGGATATCTCCTACAATGAGCAGTTCTTC.

A single count supports this clone. This chain links TRBV7-2 with TRBJ2-3; D remains ambiguous. Germline-derived CDR1 and CDR2 are SGHTA and FQGNSA. This CDR3 is built from 11 residues. V lost 3 bases to trimming and J lost 6 bases, with 4 bases between them. The CDR3 DNA reads TGTGCCAGCAGCTTCCTGGATACGCAGTATTTT. Its protein product is CASSFLDTQYF.

The chain couples TRBV5-1 to TRBJ2-5; the match to TRBD1 covers 9 bases. Germline CDR1 SGHRS, CDR2 YFSETQ. The CDR3 sequence is 13 residues long. Germline trimming cut 7 bases from V and 5 bases from J; bases unmatched to any gene: 6. Here the CDR3 DNA reads TGCGCCAGCTCGGGACAGGGAGGGGAGACCCAGTACTTC. Protein sequence: CASSGQGGETQYF.

V and J are TRBV6-4 and TRBJ2-3, with D tentatively TRBD2 (5 bases). Germline CDR1 is MRHNA and CDR2 is SNTAGT. This CDR3 contains 14 residues. Trimming pared 3 bases from V and 6 bases from J, leaving 13 bases between. CDR3 in amino acids: CASSDGTGGDTQYF. DNA for the CDR3: TGTGCCAGCAGTGATGGAACGGGCGGGGATACGCAGTATTTT.

This rearrangement joins TRBV19 to TRBJ2-1; 8 bases align to TRBD2. With V trimmed by 1 base and J by 4 bases, 6 bases remained unmatched. The CDR3 extends over 16 amino acids. CDR1 LNHDA and CDR2 SQIVND come from the germline V gene (reference sequence). CDR3 DNA sequence: TGTGCCAGTAGTATAGTCGAGCGGGGGCCGTACAATGAGCAGTTCTTC. Translation gives CASSIVERGPYNEQFF.

The chain carries TRBV7-3 and TRBJ2-1; tentatively, D is TRBD1 or TRBD2 (5 bases each). CDR1 is SGHTA and CDR2 is FQGTGA in the germline V gene. The CDR3 is made up of 14 amino acids. Trimming pared 4 bases from V and 9 bases from J, leaving 16 bases between. As DNA, the CDR3 is TGTGCCAGCAGCTCCGGGACGCCCGGCAGTGAGCAGTTCTTC. Translating gives CASSSGTPGSEQFF. Supplemented by reference TRBV7-3 and TRBJ2-1, the full variable domain reads GAGVSQTPSNKVTEKGKYVELRCDPISGHTALYWYRQSLGQGPEFLIYFQGTGAADDSGLPNDRFFAVRPEGSVSTLKIQRTERGDSAVYLCASSSGTPGSEQFFGPGTRLTVL.

The rearrangement uses TRBV30 and TRBJ2-3; 9 positions match TRBD2. The CDR3 covers 14 residues. The J segment lost 0 bases and the V segment lost 4 bases, leaving 2 bases of the junction unmatched. Germline CDR1 is GTSNPN and CDR2 is SVGIG (reference sequence). This CDR3 is CAWTSGASTDTQYF. CDR3 nucleotides: TGTGCCTGGACTAGCGGGGCTAGCACAGATACGCAGTATTTT.

J is TRBJ2-1 and V is TRBV6-1; possible D gene TRBD1, 6 bases. CDR3 length: 15 residues. Germline CDR1 is MNHNS and CDR2 is SASEGT. V lost 3 bases and J lost 1, with 10 bases in between. The CDR3 loop reads CASSDVQGSYNEQFF. The CDR3 DNA reads TGTGCCAGCAGTGATGTGCAGGGGTCCTACAATGAGCAGTTCTTC.

This chain joins TRBV6-5 and TRBJ2-1, with 8 positions matching TRBD1. The CDR3 has 14 residues. Germline CDR1 is MNHEY and CDR2 is SVGAGI. The V segment lost 5 bases and the J segment 7 bases; nucleotides outside the gene matches: 7. The CDR3: CASSPRDRSNEQFF. The CDR3 region has the DNA TGTGCCAGCAGTCCCCGGGACAGGTCGAATGAGCAGTTCTTC.

The V call is TRBV28, the J call TRBJ2-7, with D unresolved. In germline, CDR1 is MDHEN, CDR2 SYDVKM. V lost 3 bases, J lost 3 bases, and 3 bases lay in between. The CDR3 totals 11 residues. The CDR3 reads CASSLGYEQYF. The DNA for the CDR3 is TGTGCCAGCAGTTTGGGCTACGAGCAGTACTTC.

The rearrangement uses TRBV9 and TRBJ2-6; no clear D. CDR1 and CDR2 (germline): SGDLS, YYNGEE. CDR3 length: 14 residues. Trimming took off 4 bases at V and 4 bases at J, with 9 bases between the two ends. DNA of the CDR3: TGTGCCAGCAGCCGGCTTTCCGGGGCCAACGTCCTGACTTTC. It translates to CASSRLSGANVLTF.

J is TRBJ2-1 and V is TRBV5-1; D call uncertain. V lost 3 bases, J lost 5 bases, and 15 bases lay in between. Germline CDR1 reads SGHRS; CDR2 reads YFSETQ. The length of the CDR3 is 15 residues. This chain's CDR3 is CASSYLETRNNEQFF. For the CDR3, the DNA is TGCGCCAGCAGCTACCTAGAGACGCGAAACAATGAGCAGTTCTTC.

CDR3 loop: CASSYSRTFYEQYF. For the CDR3, the DNA is TGTGCCAGCAGTTACTCTAGGACATTCTACGAGCAGTACTTC. The J gene is TRBJ2-7, the V gene TRBV6-5; D perhaps matches TRBD1 (5 bases). V was shortened by 0 bases and J by 3 bases, with 9 bases between the two germline ends. The CDR3 spans 14 residues. Germline assignment: CDR1 MNHEY and CDR2 SVGAGI.

The chain couples TRBV6-5 to TRBJ2-5; D is unresolved. The CDR3 is 12 residues long. Trimming took 4 bases from V and 4 from J, leaving 7 bases between them. Germline V gene sequence: CDR1 MNHEY, CDR2 SVGAGI. The CDR3 is CASSSQIETQYF. CDR3 bases: TGTGCCAGCAGTTCACAGATAGAGACCCAGTACTTC.

The CDR3 DNA follows: TGCGCCAGCAGCTTGTCCCCCCTTTCCAATTCACCCCTCCACTTT. This encodes CASSLSPLSNSPLHF. The chain joins TRBV5-1 to TRBJ1-6; D remains unclear. CDR1 is SGHRS, CDR2 YFSETQ, per germline. Trimming removed 1 base at V and 7 bases at J, with 12 bases between. The CDR3 is made up of 15 amino acids.

The rearrangement joins TRBV7-6 to TRBJ1-1; no clear D. This CDR3 has 12 residues. V gave up 11 bases and J gave up 1 base, with 11 bases separating them. Germline CDR1 reads SGHVS; CDR2 reads FNYEAQ. CDR3 DNA: TGTGCCTACGACCCGACGAACACTGAAGCTTTCTTT. Its protein is CAYDPTNTEAFF.

The CDR3 sequence: CASSLGAGTGDEQFF. The CDR3 DNA sequence: TGCGCCAGCAGCTTGGGCGCCGGGACAGGGGACGAGCAGTTCTTC. The gene calls are TRBV5-1 and TRBJ2-1, with TRBD1 identical over 10 bases. V was pared by 0 bases and J by 10 bases, with 7 bases of the junction left unmatched. The CDR3 covers 15 residues. From germline, CDR1 is SGHRS and CDR2 YFSETQ.